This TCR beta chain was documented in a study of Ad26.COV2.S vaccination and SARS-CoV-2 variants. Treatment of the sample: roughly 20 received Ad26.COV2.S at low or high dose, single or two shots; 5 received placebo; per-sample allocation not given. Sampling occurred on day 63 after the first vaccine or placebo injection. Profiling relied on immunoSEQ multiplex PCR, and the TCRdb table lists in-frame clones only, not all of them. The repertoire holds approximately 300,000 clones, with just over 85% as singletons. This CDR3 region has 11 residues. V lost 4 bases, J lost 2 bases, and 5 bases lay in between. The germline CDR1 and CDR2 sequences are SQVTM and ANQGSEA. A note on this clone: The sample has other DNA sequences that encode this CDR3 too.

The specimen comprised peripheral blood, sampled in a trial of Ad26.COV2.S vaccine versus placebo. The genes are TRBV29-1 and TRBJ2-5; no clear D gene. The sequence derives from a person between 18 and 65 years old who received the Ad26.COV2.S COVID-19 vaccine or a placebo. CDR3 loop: CSVVPQETQYF. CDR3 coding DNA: TGCAGCGTTGTCCCGCAAGAGACCCAGTACTTC.